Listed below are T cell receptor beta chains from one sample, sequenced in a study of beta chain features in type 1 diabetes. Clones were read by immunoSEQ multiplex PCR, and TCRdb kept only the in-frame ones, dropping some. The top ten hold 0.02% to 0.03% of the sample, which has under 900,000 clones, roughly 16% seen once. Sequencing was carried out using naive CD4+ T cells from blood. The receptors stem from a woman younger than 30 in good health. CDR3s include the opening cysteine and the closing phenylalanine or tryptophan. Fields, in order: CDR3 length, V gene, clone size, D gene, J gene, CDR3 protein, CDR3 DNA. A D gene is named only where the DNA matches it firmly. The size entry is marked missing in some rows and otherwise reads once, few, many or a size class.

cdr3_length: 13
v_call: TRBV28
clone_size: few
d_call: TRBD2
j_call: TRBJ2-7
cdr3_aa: CASSIPGGGEQYF
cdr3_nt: TGTGCCAGCAGTATCCCGGGAGGCGGCGAGCAGTACTTC

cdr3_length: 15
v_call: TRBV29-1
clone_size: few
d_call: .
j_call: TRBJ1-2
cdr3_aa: CSVAKTFPTNYGYTF
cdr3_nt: TGCAGCGTTGCTAAAACCTTCCCTACTAACTATGGCTACACCTTC

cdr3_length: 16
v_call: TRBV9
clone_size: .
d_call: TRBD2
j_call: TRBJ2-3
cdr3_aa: CASSEDSGRAPDTQYF
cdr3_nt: TGTGCCAGCAGCGAAGATAGCGGGAGGGCCCCAGATACGCAGTATTTT

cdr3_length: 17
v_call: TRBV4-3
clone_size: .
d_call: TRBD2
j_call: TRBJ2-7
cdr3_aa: CASSQDRTSGRLYEQYF
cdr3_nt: TGCGCCAGCAGCCAAGACAGGACTAGCGGGAGACTTTACGAGCAGTACTTC

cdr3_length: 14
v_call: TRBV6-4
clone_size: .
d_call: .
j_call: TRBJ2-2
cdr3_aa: CASSVLANTGELFF
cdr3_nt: TGTGCCAGCAGTGTGTTAGCGAACACCGGGGAGCTGTTTTTT

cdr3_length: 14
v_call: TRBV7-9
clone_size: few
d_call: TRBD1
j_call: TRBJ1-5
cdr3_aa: CASSLGTGNQPQHF
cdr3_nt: TGTGCCAGCAGCTTAGGGACAGGGAATCAGCCCCAGCATTTT

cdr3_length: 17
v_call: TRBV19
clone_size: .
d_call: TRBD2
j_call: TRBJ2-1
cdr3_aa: CASSSRLEAGGTHEQFF
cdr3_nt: TGTGCCAGTAGTTCGCGCCTAGAAGCGGGAGGGACCCATGAGCAGTTCTTC

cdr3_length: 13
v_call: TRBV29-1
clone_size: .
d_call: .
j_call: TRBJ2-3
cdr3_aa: CSSLGGSTDTQYF
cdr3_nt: TGCAGCAGCCTGGGGGGCAGCACAGATACGCAGTATTTT

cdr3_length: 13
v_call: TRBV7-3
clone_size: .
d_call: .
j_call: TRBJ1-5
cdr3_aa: CASSLAREGPQHF
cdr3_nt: TGTGCCAGCAGCTTAGCACGGGAGGGGCCCCAGCATTTT

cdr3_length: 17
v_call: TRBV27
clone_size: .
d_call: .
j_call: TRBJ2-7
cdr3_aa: CASTSFAGTGGSYEQYF
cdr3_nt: TGTGCCAGCACCTCCTTCGCAGGAACAGGAGGTTCCTACGAGCAGTACTTC

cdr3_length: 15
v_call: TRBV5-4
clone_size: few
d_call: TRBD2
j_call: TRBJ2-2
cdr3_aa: CASSLPSGRHGELFF
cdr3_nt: TGTGCCAGCAGCTTGCCTAGCGGGAGACACGGGGAGCTGTTTTTT

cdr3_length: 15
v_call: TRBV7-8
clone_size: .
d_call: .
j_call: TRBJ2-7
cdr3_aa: CASSTGTSVAYEQYF
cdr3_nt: TGTGCCAGCAGTACAGGGACTTCCGTGGCCTACGAGCAGTACTTC

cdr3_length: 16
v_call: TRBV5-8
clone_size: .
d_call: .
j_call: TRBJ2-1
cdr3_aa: CASSLATPVSYNEQFF
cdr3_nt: TGTGCCAGCAGCTTGGCGACACCGGTTTCCTACAATGAGCAGTTCTTC

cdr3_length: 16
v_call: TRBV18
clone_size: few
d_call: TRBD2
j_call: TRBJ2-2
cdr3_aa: CASSPDGRAHTGELFF
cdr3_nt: TGTGCCAGCTCACCGGACGGGAGGGCCCACACCGGGGAGCTGTTTTTT

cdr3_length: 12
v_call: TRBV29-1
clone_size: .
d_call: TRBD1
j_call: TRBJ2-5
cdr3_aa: CSTRQGGETQYF
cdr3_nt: TGCAGCACGAGACAGGGTGGGGAGACCCAGTACTTC

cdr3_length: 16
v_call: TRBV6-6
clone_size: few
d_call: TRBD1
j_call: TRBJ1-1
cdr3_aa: CASSYPLDREGTEAFF
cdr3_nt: TGTGCCAGCAGTTACCCGCTAGACAGGGAGGGCACTGAAGCTTTCTTT